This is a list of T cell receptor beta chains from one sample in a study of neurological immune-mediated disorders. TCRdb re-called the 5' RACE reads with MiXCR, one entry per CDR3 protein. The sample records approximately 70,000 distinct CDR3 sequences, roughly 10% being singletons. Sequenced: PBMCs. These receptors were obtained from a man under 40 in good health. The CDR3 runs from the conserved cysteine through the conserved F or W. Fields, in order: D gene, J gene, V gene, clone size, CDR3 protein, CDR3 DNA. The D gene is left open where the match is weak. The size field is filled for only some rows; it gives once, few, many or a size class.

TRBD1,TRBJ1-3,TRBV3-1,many,CASSQSPGQGYTIYF,TGTGCCAGCAGCCAATCCCCGGGACAGGGGTACACCATATATTTT
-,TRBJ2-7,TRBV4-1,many,CASSQAENEQYF,TGCGCCAGCAGCCAAGCGGAGAACGAGCAGTACTTC
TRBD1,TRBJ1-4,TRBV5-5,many,CASSGGQGTTNEKLFF,TGTGCCAGCAGCGGGGGACAGGGGACAACTAATGAAAAACTGTTTTTT
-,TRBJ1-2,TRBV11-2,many,CASSRTDPYYGYTF,TGTGCCAGCAGCCGGACAGACCCATACTATGGCTACACCTTC
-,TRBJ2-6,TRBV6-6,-,CASSYRTSGANVLTF,TGTGCCAGCAGTTACCGCACGTCTGGGGCCAACGTCCTGACTTTC
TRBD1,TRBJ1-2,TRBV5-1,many,CASSLEQGRSGYTF,TGCGCCAGCAGCTTGGAACAGGGGAGGAGTGGCTACACCTTC
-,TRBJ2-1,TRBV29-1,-,CSVDLYGDSYNEQFF,TGCAGCGTTGACCTGTACGGAGATTCCTACAATGAGCAGTTCTTC
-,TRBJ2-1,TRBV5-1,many,CASSPGGANEQFF,TGCGCCAGCAGCCCAGGCGGGGCCAATGAGCAGTTCTTC
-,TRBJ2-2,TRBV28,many,CASSIQLATGNTGELFF,TGTGCCAGCAGTATCCAACTAGCTACGGGGAACACCGGGGAGCTGTTTTTT
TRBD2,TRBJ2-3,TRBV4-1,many,CASSPGLAGPLDTQYF,TGCGCCAGCAGCCCTGGACTAGCGGGACCTTTAGATACGCAGTATTTT
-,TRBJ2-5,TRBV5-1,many,CASSGARGGQETQYF,TGCGCCAGCAGCGGGGCAAGAGGAGGCCAAGAGACCCAGTACTTC
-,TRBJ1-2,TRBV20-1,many,CSAGYSQGSNYGYTF,TGCAGTGCTGGATACTCGCAGGGATCAAACTATGGCTACACCTTC
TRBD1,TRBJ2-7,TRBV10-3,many,CAISQAGGLYEQYF,TGTGCCATCAGTCAGGCAGGGGGTCTTTACGAGCAGTACTTC
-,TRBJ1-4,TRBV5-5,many,CASSSGRQSDEKLFF,TGTGCCAGCAGCTCAGGGCGCCAATCGGATGAAAAACTGTTTTTT
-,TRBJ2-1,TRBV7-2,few,CASSYRGGHNEQFF,TGTGCCAGCAGCTACAGGGGAGGCCACAATGAGCAGTTCTTC
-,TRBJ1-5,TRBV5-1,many,CASSVTGIGPQHF,TGCGCCAGCAGCGTCACAGGAATAGGGCCCCAGCATTTT
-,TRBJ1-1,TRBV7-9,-,CASRGGEGLMAFF,TGTGCCAGCCGGGGGGGCGAGGGGCTCATGGCTTTCTTT
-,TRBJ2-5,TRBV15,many,CATSRGGKETQYF,TGTGCCACCAGCAGAGGGGGAAAAGAGACCCAGTACTTC
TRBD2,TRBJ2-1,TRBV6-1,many,CASSARLAGSYNEQFF,TGTGCCAGCAGTGCCCGACTAGCGGGTTCCTACAATGAGCAGTTCTTC
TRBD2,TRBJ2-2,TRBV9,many,CASSAIPSGSGGELFF,TGTGCCAGCAGCGCCATACCTAGCGGGAGTGGCGGGGAGCTGTTTTTT
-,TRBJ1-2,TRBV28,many,CASSQPPGTDYGYTF,TGTGCCAGCAGTCAACCCCCCGGGACGGATTATGGCTACACCTTC
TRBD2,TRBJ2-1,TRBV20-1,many,CSAISRLALSYNEQFF,TGCAGTGCTATCAGCCGACTAGCGCTATCCTACAATGAGCAGTTCTTC
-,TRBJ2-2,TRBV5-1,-,CASSLRSYAGELFF,TGCGCCAGCAGCTTGCGGTCCTACGCCGGGGAGCTGTTTTTT
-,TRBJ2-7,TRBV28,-,CASSLGDFGGSYEQYF,TGTGCCAGCAGTTTAGGCGACTTCGGAGGGTCCTACGAGCAGTACTTC
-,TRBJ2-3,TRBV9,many,CASSAWDSTDTQYF,TGTGCCAGCAGCGCTTGGGACAGCACAGATACGCAGTATTTT
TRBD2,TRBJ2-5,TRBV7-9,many,CASSLSGRKETQYF,TGTGCCAGCAGCTTGAGCGGGAGGAAAGAGACCCAGTACTTC
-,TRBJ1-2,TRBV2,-,CAIADSRVYGYTF,TGTGCCATCGCGGACAGCAGAGTCTATGGCTACACCTTC
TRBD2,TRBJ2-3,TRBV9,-,CASSVGAGADTQYF,TGTGCCAGCAGCGTAGGAGCGGGGGCGGATACGCAGTATTTT
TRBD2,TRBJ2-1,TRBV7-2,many,CASSPELAGGSYNEQFF,TGTGCCAGCAGCCCAGAACTAGCGGGAGGCTCCTACAATGAGCAGTTCTTC
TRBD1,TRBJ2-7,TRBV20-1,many,CSARGGQGKNEQYF,TGCAGTGCTAGAGGGGGACAGGGGAAAAACGAGCAGTACTTC
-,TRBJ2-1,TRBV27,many,CASSLRDYPPNEQFF,TGTGCCAGCAGTTTACGCGACTACCCCCCCAATGAGCAGTTCTTC
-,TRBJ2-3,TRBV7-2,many,CASAARERRTDTQYF,TGTGCCAGCGCCGCCCGAGAGCGACGCACAGATACGCAGTATTTT
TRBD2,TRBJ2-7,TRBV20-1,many,CSARDPFKREVSYEQYF,TGCAGTGCTAGAGATCCCTTTAAGCGGGAGGTCTCCTACGAGCAGTACTTC
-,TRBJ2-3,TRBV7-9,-,CASSPKSQDTQYF,TGTGCCAGCAGCCCAAAGAGTCAAGATACGCAGTATTTT
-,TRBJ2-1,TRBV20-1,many,CSARPDYEQFF,TGCAGTGCTCGCCCCGACTATGAGCAGTTCTTC
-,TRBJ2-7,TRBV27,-,CASSVSVDYEQYF,TGTGCCAGCAGTGTCAGCGTAGACTACGAGCAGTACTTC
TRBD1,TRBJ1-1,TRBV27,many,CASSPLRQGASEAFF,TGTGCCAGCAGTCCATTGCGCCAGGGGGCCTCGGAAGCTTTCTTT
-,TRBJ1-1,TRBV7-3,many,CASSLERAGTEAFF,TGTGCCAGCAGTCTCGAGAGGGCAGGCACTGAAGCTTTCTTT
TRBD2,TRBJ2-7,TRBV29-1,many,CSVIPSGTYEQYF,TGCAGCGTTATTCCTAGCGGGACCTACGAGCAGTACTTC
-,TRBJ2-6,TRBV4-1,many,CASSQEGGRSGANVLTF,TGCGCCAGCAGCCAAGAGGGAGGCCGCTCTGGGGCCAACGTCCTGACTTTC
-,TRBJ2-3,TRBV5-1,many,CASSLAGTYLDTQYF,TGCGCCAGCAGCTTGGCCGGGACATATCTTGATACGCAGTATTTT
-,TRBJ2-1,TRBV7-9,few,CASSPPSPEGRNEQFF,TGTGCCAGCAGTCCGCCATCACCCGAGGGGAGGAATGAGCAGTTCTTC
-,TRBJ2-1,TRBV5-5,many,CASSLDRLLFF,TGTGCCAGCAGCTTAGACAGATTGCTTTTCTTC
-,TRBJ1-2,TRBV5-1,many,CASSSTDQGAILYTF,TGCGCCAGCAGCTCCACCGATCAGGGAGCCATTCTCTACACCTTC
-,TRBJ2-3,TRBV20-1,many,CSASSGIGDTQYF,TGCAGTGCTAGTAGTGGGATCGGTGATACGCAGTATTTT
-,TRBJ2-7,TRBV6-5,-,CASSPRAVAEEQYF,TGTGCCAGCAGTCCACGCGCAGTGGCGGAGGAGCAGTACTTC
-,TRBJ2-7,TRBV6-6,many,CASSYSVQDSSYEQYF,TGTGCCAGCAGTTACTCTGTCCAGGATAGCTCCTACGAGCAGTACTTC
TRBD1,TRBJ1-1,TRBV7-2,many,CASSSRQGTGTEAFF,TGTGCCAGCAGCTCCCGACAGGGGACCGGGACTGAAGCTTTCTTT
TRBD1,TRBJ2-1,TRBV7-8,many,CASSLAPGGYEQFF,TGTGCCAGCAGCTTAGCCCCAGGGGGCTATGAGCAGTTCTTC
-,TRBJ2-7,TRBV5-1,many,CASSPQGGGVGYEQYF,TGCGCCAGCAGCCCGCAGGGTGGCGGGGTAGGGTACGAGCAGTACTTC
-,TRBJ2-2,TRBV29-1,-,CSVWTARGELFF,TGCAGCGTCTGGACAGCCCGTGGGGAGCTGTTTTTT
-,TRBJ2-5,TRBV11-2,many,CASSSREQAGRETQYF,TGTGCCAGCAGCTCCCGGGAACAGGCCGGGAGAGAGACCCAGTACTTC